This T cell receptor beta chain was profiled in a study of vaccination and CD4 T cells after COVID-19. Study-level information: The study enrolled six male and four female convalescents, two of whom were Hispanic.

About this clonotype itself: The target antigen is unknown.

The Oncomine TCR Beta short-read assay was applied to DNA of cultured CD4+ T cells. TCRdb passed the PCR reads through MiXCR, listing each CDR3 protein once. The sample includes around 19,000 distinct CDR3 sequences, just under 55% of them seen just once. Treatment here: roughly ten-day PBMC culture with coronavirus spike peptide pools or control peptides (ViraFEST assay). After expanding antigen-specific T cells with peptide pools, ViraFEST sequenced their TCRs. The clonotype was recovered from a human donor who had recovered from COVID-19. The sequencing input was CD4+ T cells from blood, cultured in vitro.

The CDR3 DNA follows: TGTGCCAGCAGTTTAACTCAGGGTCTCTACGGTAATTCACCCCTCCACTTT. This gives the protein CASSLTQGLYGNSPLHF. J is TRBJ1-6 and V is TRBV27, with D possibly being TRBD1 (5 bases). CDR1 is MNHEY and CDR2 is SMNVEV in the germline V gene (reference sequence). This CDR3 comprises 17 residues. V lost 2 bases to trimming and J lost 6 bases, with 17 bases between them.